This T cell receptor beta chain is drawn from a study of control samples from healthy donors and cancer patients. TCRdb keeps only in-frame clones here, not all; method: immunoSEQ multiplex PCR. The sample records fewer than 60,000 clones, around 87% being singletons. The CDR3 is 15 amino acids. V gave up 1 base and J gave up 2 bases, with 9 bases separating them. The germline V gene encodes CDR1 SGHRS and CDR2 YFSETQ. The V and J genes are TRBV5-1 and TRBJ2-2, with D possibly TRBD1 on 5 matching bases. This receptor was taken from a woman aged 55 to 70 with lung cancer. Sequencing was performed on PBMCs. The CDR3 DNA is TGCGCCAGCAGCTTGTACGGACAAAACACCGGGGAGCTGTTTTTT. Translated, it gives CASSLYGQNTGELFF.